The 10 T cell receptor beta chains below all came from one sample that was sequenced in a study of cytomegalovirus exposure and HLA in healthy donors. The PCR had 60 Vbeta and 13 Jbeta primers. Here immunoSEQ multiplex PCR was the method, and the copy in TCRdb shows in-frame clones only, minus some. The sample has 200,000 to 250,000 clones, about 80% seen once; the top ten hold less than 20%. Sequenced material: PBMCs. These receptors were taken from a middle-aged man in good health and CMV-seronegative.

The V and J genes are TRBV20-1 and TRBJ2-2; no definite D call. This CDR3 contains 11 residues. Germline values: CDR1 DFQATT, CDR2 SNEGSKA (reference sequence). V was pared by 1 base and J by 7 bases, with 4 bases between. CDR3 nucleotides: TGCAGTGCTAGAGGAGGCGGGGAGCTGTTTTTT. Encoded protein: CSARGGGELFF.

This clone was seen a few times. The chain uses TRBV4-2 and TRBJ2-5; 16 bases align to TRBD2. Germline trimming cut 4 bases from V and 4 bases from J; bases unmatched to any gene: 12. The CDR3 runs to 19 residues. Per the germline V gene, CDR1 is LGHNA and CDR2 is YNFKEQ. The CDR3 region has the DNA TGTGCCAGCAGCCCGGGACTAGCGGGGGGGCCCGAATGGATAGAGACCCAGTACTTC. It codes for CASSPGLAGGPEWIETQYF.

The chain uses TRBV5-1 and TRBJ1-2; D is unclear. V was clipped by 4 bases and J by 4 bases, with 26 bases between them. The CDR3 loop spans 18 amino acids. Looked up from germline, CDR1 is SGHRS and CDR2 is YFSETQ. The chain's CDR3 is CASSLGGALSGPGYGYTF. For the CDR3, the DNA is TGCGCCAGCAGCCTTGGTGGCGCCCTCAGTGGGCCTGGCTATGGCTACACCTTC.

The chain links TRBV5-6 to TRBJ2-4; 7 positions match TRBD2. Trimming at V came to 0 bases and at J to 8 bases, leaving 5 bases not matched to a gene. CDR3 size: 14 residues. Germline CDR1 SGHDT, CDR2 YYEEEE. Written as DNA, the CDR3 is TGTGCCAGCAGCTTGGGGGGCGGGAGAGACATTCAGTACTTC. Amino acid sequence: CASSLGGGRDIQYF.

The chain employs TRBV12-5 and TRBJ2-5, with 12 bases aligning to TRBD2. The CDR3 sequence is 16 residues long. V shed 6 bases, J shed 5 bases, and the junction held 10 bases outside the gene matches. Per germline, CDR1 LGHNT and CDR2 FRNRAP. The chain's CDR3 is CASGAILAGGLETQYF. The CDR3 nucleotides read TGTGCTAGTGGAGCGATTCTAGCGGGGGGGCTGGAGACCCAGTACTTC.

Only a few counts were recorded for this clone. The rearrangement links TRBV30 to TRBJ1-1, with 10 bases matching TRBD1. Germline assignment: CDR1 GTSNPN and CDR2 SVGIG (reference sequence). The V segment lost 5 bases and the J segment 5 bases; nucleotides outside the gene matches: 5. The CDR3 sequence is 13 residues long. As DNA, the CDR3 is TGTGCCTGGGACAGGGGGCTGTGGACTGAAGCTTTCTTT. Protein product: CAWDRGLWTEAFF.

This chain connects TRBV10-3 to TRBJ2-1; D unclear. The CDR3 has 15 residues. Germline V gene data show CDR1 as ENHRY and CDR2 as SYGVKD. The ends were cut back, 4 bases at V and 0 bases at J, with 10 bases in the middle. The CDR3 DNA sequence: TGTGCCATCAGTGGTCAACAGAGCTCCTACAATGAGCAGTTCTTC. It codes for CAISGQQSSYNEQFF.

This clone came up a few times. This rearrangement joins TRBV7-2 to TRBJ1-1; TRBD1 matches at 9 bases. Losses at the gene ends were 3 bases for V and 9 bases for J; bases not matched to a gene: 5. The CDR3 consists of 13 residues. The germline CDR1 and CDR2 sequences are SGHTA and FQGNSA. The CDR3 DNA follows: TGTGCCAGCAGCTTCGGACAGGGGCGGAAAGCTTTCTTT. Its translation: CASSFGQGRKAFF.

The rearrangement links TRBV19 to TRBJ2-7; perhaps TRBD1 as D (6 bases). The CDR3 totals 13 residues. Germline assignment: CDR1 LNHDA and CDR2 SQIVND (reference sequence). The V end lost 6 bases, the J end lost 3 bases, and 12 bases lay between the germline ends. CDR3 residues: CASRRQDGYEQYF. The DNA for the CDR3 is TGTGCCAGTAGGCGACAGGACGGCTACGAGCAGTACTTC. The full variable domain, its missing parts supplied by reference TRBV19 and TRBJ2-7, is DGGITQSPKYLFRKEGQNVTLSCEQNLNHDAMYWYRQDPGQGLRLIYYSQIVNDFQKGDIAEGYSVSREKKESFPLTVTSAQKNPTAFYLCASRRQDGYEQYFGPGTRLTVT.

The CDR3 sequence: CASDLGQNTEAFF. The CDR3 DNA sequence: TGTGCCAGCGATTTGGGACAGAACACTGAAGCTTTCTTT. This sequence joins TRBV2 and TRBJ1-1, with TRBD1 as a possible D gene (6 bases). V was trimmed by 8 bases and J by 1 base, leaving 11 bases between them. Germline lookup yields CDR1 SNHLY and CDR2 FYNNEI. This CDR3 has 13 amino acids.